These T cell receptor beta chains were read from a single sample in a study of persistence of HIV-infected CD4 T cells. TCRdb's copy holds only in-frame clones and misses some; the assay was immunoSEQ multiplex PCR. The sample holds 40,000 to 55,000 clones, about 90% seen once. Their antigen targets remain unknown. The sample in question was CD4+ T cells sorted from PBMCs after roughly 17-hour stimulation, obtained from a patient who received antiretroviral therapy. These receptors came from an adult woman with HIV who was CMV-seropositive. CDR3s include the opening cysteine and the closing phenylalanine or tryptophan. The D gene is left open where the match is weak. Where a row states a size, it is once, few, many or the class of an expanded clone; other rows omit it.

j_gene,len,v_gene,abundance,d_gene,CDR3nt,CDR3aa
TRBJ1-1,16,TRBV4-3,once,TRBD1,TGCGCCAGCAGCCAAGAGTACAGGGGAGGGGGCACTGAAGCTTTCTTT,CASSQEYRGGGTEAFF
TRBJ1-1,12,TRBV29-1,.,TRBD1,TGCAGCGGCGGACAGGGAGGCACTGAAGCTTTCTTT,CSGGQGGTEAFF
TRBJ1-4,13,TRBV30,.,.,TGTGCCTGGAGTGTGCGGCTCCCGGGCCAACTGTTTTTT,CAWSVRLPGQLFF
TRBJ1-6,13,TRBV20-1,.,TRBD1,TGCAGTGCTAGTTCACAGGGGAATTCACCCCTCCACTTT,CSASSQGNSPLHF
TRBJ1-1,10,TRBV10-3,few,.,TGTGCCATCATGGGAACTGAAGCTTTCTTT,CAIMGTEAFF
TRBJ1-1,14,TRBV2,.,.,TGTGCCAGCAGTGATGATGGAGGTTGGGCTGAAGCTTTCTTT,CASSDDGGWAEAFF
TRBJ1-1,13,TRBV9,.,.,TGTGCCAGCAGCCCCGGACTGTACACTGAAGCTTTCTTT,CASSPGLYTEAFF
TRBJ1-1,13,TRBV20-1,once,.,TGCAGTGCTAGTGGGGACATGAACACTGAAGCTTTCTTT,CSASGDMNTEAFF
TRBJ2-5,15,TRBV4-3,.,TRBD2,TGCGCCAGCAGCCGGACGGGGGGGCCTCTAGAGACCCAGTACTTC,CASSRTGGPLETQYF
TRBJ2-7,16,TRBV19,.,TRBD1,TGTGCCAGTAGTATAGTTGCCGGACAGGGTTACTACGAGCAGTACTTC,CASSIVAGQGYYEQYF
TRBJ2-5,20,TRBV2,few,TRBD2,TGTGCCAGCAGTACCGTGGGGATCACTAGCGGGATCCGGCCGGAGGAGATCCAGTACTTC,CASSTVGITSGIRPEEIQYF
TRBJ1-4,16,TRBV24-1,once,TRBD1,TGTGCCTCCAGTGATACCCGACAGGGGAAGGGGGAAAAACTGTTTTTT,CASSDTRQGKGEKLFF
TRBJ2-7,13,TRBV5-6,.,.,TGTGCCAGCAGCTGGGTCGGGAGATACGAGCAGTACTTC,CASSWVGRYEQYF
TRBJ2-1,12,TRBV10-3,.,.,TGTGCCATCAGTGAAACCAACAATGAGCAGTTCTTC,CAISETNNEQFF
TRBJ2-1,16,TRBV10-2,.,.,TGCGCCAGCAGTGAGTCGCGGGGCCCCTTTTACAATGAGCAGTTCTTC,CASSESRGPFYNEQFF
TRBJ1-1,12,TRBV15,.,.,TGTGCCACTGCACGGGGGTACACTGAAGCTTTCTTT,CATARGYTEAFF